The rows below give T cell receptor beta chains drawn from one sample of a study of shared clonotypes between healthy human individuals. Profiled with immunoSEQ multiplex PCR; TCRdb holds only in-frame clones, not every one. The sample has millions of clones, over 85% seen once. The sample comprised naive CD4+ T cells sorted from blood. The receptors derive from a man aged 18-30 years in good health. Both conserved end residues are part of each CDR3. D genes are given only for firm matches. Size is stated for part of the rows, as once, few or many counts, or as a class when the clone is expanded.

V	J	size	D	CDR3	DNA
TRBV11-1	TRBJ2-5	.	.	CASSPRRGGETQYF	TGTGCCAGCAGTCCGAGAAGGGGCGGGGAGACCCAGTACTTC
TRBV5-1	TRBJ1-6	once	.	CASSLLDGNSPLHF	TGCGCCAGCAGCTTGTTAGACGGAAATTCACCCCTCCACTTT
TRBV9	TRBJ1-4	.	.	CASSVGGRTANEKLFF	TGTGCCAGCAGCGTAGGTGGGAGGACAGCTAATGAAAAACTGTTTTTT
TRBV30	TRBJ2-4	.	.	CAWSGASGNIQYF	TGTGCCTGGAGTGGTGCCAGTGGAAACATTCAGTACTTC
TRBV11-2	TRBJ1-1	.	.	CASSFPGEKAEAFF	TGTGCCAGCAGCTTTCCAGGGGAGAAGGCTGAAGCTTTCTTT
TRBV6-5	TRBJ2-7	.	.	CASSWQGNLYEQYF	TGTGCCAGCAGTTGGCAGGGAAACCTATACGAGCAGTACTTC
TRBV5-1	TRBJ2-5	.	.	CASSSRATSETQYF	TGCGCCAGCAGCTCCCGAGCGACCTCGGAGACCCAGTACTTC
TRBV7-9	TRBJ1-5	.	.	CASSSRDRNQPQHF	TGTGCCAGCAGCTCCAGGGATAGGAACCAGCCCCAGCATTTT
TRBV28	TRBJ1-1	.	.	CASGMNTEAFF	TGTGCCAGCGGGATGAACACTGAAGCTTTCTTT
TRBV6-1	TRBJ1-1	.	TRBD1	CASRRTGNTEAFF	TGTGCCAGCCGGAGGACAGGCAACACTGAAGCTTTCTTT
TRBV7-2	TRBJ2-7	.	TRBD2	CASSLLGTTYEQYF	TGTGCCAGCAGCTTACTAGGGACTACCTACGAGCAGTACTTC
TRBV7-2	TRBJ2-3	.	.	CASSSRWGTDTQYF	TGTGCCAGCAGCTCCAGGTGGGGCACAGATACGCAGTATTTT
TRBV11-2	TRBJ2-7	.	.	CASSSGPGEQYF	TGTGCCAGCAGCTCCGGACCGGGGGAGCAGTACTTC
TRBV4-3	TRBJ2-5	.	.	CASSQDKRLQETQYF	TGCGCCAGCAGCCAAGATAAGCGGCTTCAAGAGACCCAGTACTTC
TRBV6-5	TRBJ2-5	.	.	CASSYIHRQETQYF	TGTGCCAGCAGTTACATACACAGGCAAGAGACCCAGTACTTC
TRBV30	TRBJ2-7	.	TRBD1	CAWSVGTGRSGQYF	TGTGCCTGGAGTGTCGGGACAGGCCGTTCGGGGCAGTACTTC
TRBV7-2	TRBJ2-3	.	.	CASSLASAISTDTQYF	TGTGCCAGCAGCTTAGCGTCGGCGATTTCGACAGATACGCAGTATTTT
TRBV11-2	TRBJ1-4	.	.	CASSLVGGPVEKLFF	TGTGCCAGCAGCTTAGTAGGGGGGCCCGTTGAAAAACTGTTTTTT
TRBV10-3	TRBJ2-5	.	TRBD2	CAISEPREGRETQYF	TGTGCCATCAGTGAGCCGCGGGAGGGCCGGGAGACCCAGTACTTC
TRBV7-9	TRBJ2-7	.	TRBD2	CASSFIAGGTSYEQYF	TGTGCCAGCAGCTTTATAGCGGGAGGGACCTCCTACGAGCAGTACTTC
TRBV5-1	TRBJ2-7	.	.	CASSLQTAPYEQYF	TGCGCCAGCAGCTTGCAGACAGCGCCCTACGAGCAGTACTTC
TRBV19	TRBJ2-5	.	.	CASKTRFSGETQYF	TGTGCCAGTAAGACCCGGTTCAGCGGAGAGACCCAGTACTTC